The entry that follows covers one TCR beta chain sequence. In Seattle, patients joined the study during active infection and were tracked longitudinally. CDR1 and CDR2 from the germline V gene are SEHNR and FQNEAQ (reference sequence). J lost 0 bases, V lost 5 bases, and 11 bases had no gene match. This CDR3 is 18 amino acids long. These data belong to a study of blood T cell repertoires in COVID-19. Study-level information: Nucleic acid was either cDNA or gDNA, and it came from T cells, B-cell-depleted T cells, or PBMCs.

Libraries were prepared by immunoSEQ multiplex PCR; TCRdb keeps only in-frame clonotypes and omits some of them. The table shows about 160,000 clones, with 75% to 85% occurring only once. The origin of this receptor is a woman aged 60-70 years with COVID-19, enrolled during active disease. Material for sequencing was peripheral blood. The chain carries TRBV7-9 and TRBJ1-3; 9 nucleotides line up with TRBD1. The CDR3 loop is CASSTWTGAATSGNTIYF. For the CDR3, the DNA is TGTGCCAGCAGCACGTGGACAGGGGCCGCTACCTCTGGAAACACCATATATTTT.